Below are 32 T cell receptor beta chains sequenced from a single sample in a study of cytomegalovirus exposure and HLA in healthy donors. The data were produced by immunoSEQ multiplex PCR, yet TCRdb's version contains in-frame clones alone and is incomplete. The sample lists more than 140,000 clones, 85% to 90% seen once, with around 3.4% in the top ten. Specimen: PBMCs. These receptors all come from a woman between 18 and 29 years old in good health and CMV-seropositive.

The chain uses TRBV7-2 and TRBJ1-3; 8 nucleotides match TRBD1. Germline assignment: CDR1 SGHTA and CDR2 FQGNSA. The CDR3 contains 15 residues. V shed 5 bases, J shed 1 base, and the junction held 4 bases outside the gene matches. CDR3 in amino acids: CASSPQGVSGNTIYF. The CDR3 region has the DNA TGTGCCAGCAGCCCACAGGGGGTTTCTGGAAACACCATATATTTT.

The chain combines TRBV5-1 with TRBJ2-3; D remains unclear. With 1 base removed from V and 2 bases from J, the gap between germline ends came to 8 bases. CDR1 SGHRS and CDR2 YFSETQ come from the germline V gene. CDR3 length equals 14 residues. DNA for the CDR3: TGCGCCAGCAGCTTGAGCTTACCCACAGATACGCAGTATTTT. Amino acid sequence: CASSLSLPTDTQYF. Combining the CDR3 with reference TRBV5-1 and TRBJ2-3 gives the whole variable domain KAGVTQTPRYLIKTRGQQVTLSCSPISGHRSVSWYQQTPGQGLQFLFEYFSETQRNKGNFPGRFSGRQFSNSRSEMNVSTLELGDSALYLCASSLSLPTDTQYFGPGTRLTVL.

The V call is TRBV7-2, the J call TRBJ2-5; D perhaps matches TRBD1 (6 bases). Trimming took off 1 base at V and 3 bases at J, with 12 bases between the two ends. From germline, CDR1 is SGHTA and CDR2 FQGNSA. This CDR3 spans 15 amino acids. The CDR3 region has the DNA TGTGCCAGCAGCTTAGGCCTCAGGGGAGAAGAGACCCAGTACTTC. Protein product: CASSLGLRGEETQYF.

V usage is TRBV4-3 and J usage is TRBJ2-1; D possibly corresponds to TRBD2 (5 bases). The germline CDR1 and CDR2 sequences are LGHNA and YSLEER. There are 18 residues in the CDR3. The V end lost 4 bases, the J end lost 2 bases, and 21 bases lay between the germline ends. The CDR3 coding sequence is TGCGCCAGCAGCCGCAAACCTGCCCGGAGGAGGACCTACAATGAGCAGTTCTTC. Translation gives CASSRKPARRRTYNEQFF.

The V and J genes are TRBV2 and TRBJ2-7; 7 positions agree with TRBD2. Trimming took 1 base from V and 2 from J; bases not matched to a gene: 5. CDR3 size: 15 residues. The germline gives CDR1 SNHLY, CDR2 FYNNEI. The CDR3: CASSEERDVPYEQYF. CDR3 DNA: TGTGCCAGCAGTGAAGAGCGGGATGTCCCCTACGAGCAGTACTTC. Looking up the rest from reference TRBV2 and TRBJ2-7 gives the full variable domain: EPEVTQTPSHQVTQMGQEVILRCVPISNHLYFYWYRQILGQKVEFLVSFYNNEISEKSEIFDDQFSVERPDGSNFTLKIRSTKLEDSAMYFCASSEERDVPYEQYFGPGTRLTVT.

CDR3 region: CASSLPRTALSYGYTF. As DNA, the CDR3 is TGTGCCAGCAGTTTACCCCGGACAGCGTTGAGCTATGGCTACACCTTC. The rearrangement links TRBV28 to TRBJ1-2, with D tentatively TRBD1 (6 bases). In germline, CDR1 is MDHEN, CDR2 SYDVKM. The V and J ends lost 2 bases and 4 bases respectively, with 17 bases between them. There are 16 residues in the CDR3.

In its sample, this clone was seen once. The junction does not match germline at one end; this may be a read error. Other DNA sequences from this sample encode an identical CDR3 as well. The rearrangement uses TRBV29-1 and TRBJ1-1; TRBD1 is a possible D gene (5 bases). CDR3 size: 12 residues. Germline CDR1 and CDR2: SQVTM and ANQGSEA. The CDR3 loop is CSVVRGNTEAFF. The CDR3 DNA is TGCAGCGTTGTTCGGGGGAACACTGAAGCCTTCTTT.

This clone was detected once. This chain uses TRBV2 with TRBJ2-1; weak D call: TRBD2 (5 bases). Trimming cost V 5 bases and J 0 bases, with 17 bases left between them. This CDR3 is 17 amino acids long. Germline CDR1 reads SNHLY; CDR2 reads FYNNEI. The CDR3 nucleotides read TGTGCCAGCAGTAAGGTATCTAGCCAAAGCTCCTACAATGAGCAGTTCTTC. Encoded protein: CASSKVSSQSSYNEQFF.

The genes are TRBV25-1 and TRBJ2-7; 7 nucleotides align to TRBD1. The CDR3 is made up of 14 amino acids. CDR1 is MGHDK, CDR2 SYGVNS, per germline. The ends lost 2 bases at V and 5 bases at J; junction bases unmatched: 6. The CDR3 protein is CASSEEQGYHEQYF. In DNA form, the CDR3 reads TGTGCCAGCAGTGAAGAACAGGGGTACCACGAGCAGTACTTC.

The chain recombines TRBV27 with TRBJ2-2, with 9 nucleotides matching TRBD2. V lost 5 bases and J lost 4; bases outside the gene matches: 11. Looked up from germline, CDR1 is MNHEY and CDR2 is SMNVEV (reference sequence). The CDR3 sequence is 17 residues long. CDR3 loop: CASSPTWIAGVTGELFF. CDR3 DNA sequence: TGTGCCAGCAGTCCGACTTGGATAGCGGGAGTCACCGGGGAGCTGTTTTTT.

The V call is TRBV6-6, the J call TRBJ2-7, with a weak D call TRBD2 (6 bases). The V end was cut by 3 bases, the J end by 6 bases, with 12 bases between. CDR1 and CDR2 from the germline V gene are MNHNY and SVGAGI (reference sequence). The CDR3 is made up of 13 amino acids. CDR3 protein: CASSYSGSGEQYF. The CDR3 coding sequence is TGTGCCAGCAGTTATTCCGGGAGCGGCGAGCAGTACTTC.

This chain links TRBV5-4 with TRBJ2-7; D unresolved. V was pared by 2 bases and J by 3 bases, with 6 bases between. The CDR3 extends over 12 amino acids. Looked up from germline, CDR1 is SGHNT and CDR2 is YYREEE (reference sequence). The CDR3, as DNA: TGTGCCAGCAGCTTCGTCGGCTACGAGCAGTACTTC. It yields the protein CASSFVGYEQYF. The full variable domain, with the rest looked up from reference TRBV5-4 and TRBJ2-7, is ETGVTQSPTHLIKTRGQQVTLRCSSQSGHNTVSWYQQALGQGPQFIFQYYREEENGRGNFPPRFSGLQFPNYSSELNVNALELDDSALYLCASSFVGYEQYFGPGTRLTVT.

The CDR3 protein is CAWEGRQGDGYTF. As DNA, the CDR3 is TGTGCCTGGGAGGGGCGACAGGGCGATGGCTACACCTTC. The rearrangement uses TRBV30 and TRBJ1-2, with 7 bases that match TRBD1. From germline, CDR1 is GTSNPN and CDR2 SVGIG (reference sequence). CDR3 length: 13 residues. The ends lost 5 bases at V and 6 bases at J; junction bases unmatched: 9. The full variable domain, rest sourced from reference TRBV30 and TRBJ1-2, is SQTIHQWPATLVQPVGSPLSLECTVEGTSNPNLYWYRQAAGRGLQLLFYSVGIGQISSEVPQNLSASRPQDRQFILSSKKLLLSDSGFYLCAWEGRQGDGYTFGSGTRLTVV.

This chain uses TRBV6-5 with TRBJ2-7; TRBD2 agrees at 13 bases. The CDR3 runs to 14 residues. J lost 6 bases, V lost 7 bases, and 6 bases had no gene match. The germline V gene has CDR1 MNHEY and CDR2 SVGAGI. The CDR3 is CASTLGTSGTEQYF. CDR3 in DNA: TGTGCCAGCACCCTGGGGACTAGCGGGACCGAGCAGTACTTC.

This chain uses TRBV6-5 with TRBJ1-1; TRBD1 matches 8 bases. The CDR3 contains 14 residues. From germline, CDR1 is MNHEY and CDR2 SVGAGI. V was pared by 5 bases and J by 1 base, with 3 bases of the junction left unmatched. CDR3 coding DNA: TGTGCCAGCAGTCGGGACAGGAGGAACACTGAAGCTTTCTTT. Translation gives CASSRDRRNTEAFF.

This clone was observed at least ten times. The rearrangement uses TRBV2 and TRBJ2-2; TRBD1 agrees at 9 bases. Germline V lookup: CDR1 SNHLY, CDR2 FYNNEI. Germline trimming cut 7 bases from V and 4 bases from J; bases unmatched to any gene: 7. This CDR3 is built from 15 residues. In DNA form, the CDR3 reads TGTGCCAGCACCCGGACAGGGGCACTCACCGGGGAGCTGTTTTTT. Its translation is CASTRTGALTGELFF.

The rearrangement uses TRBV10-2 and TRBJ2-3; possibly TRBD2 for D (5 bases). CDR1 WSHSY and CDR2 SAAADI come from the germline V gene. The CDR3 has 13 residues. The V gene lost 8 bases and the J gene lost 0 bases, with 9 bases spanning the gap. The CDR3 sequence: CASGGASTDTQYF. Written as DNA, the CDR3 is TGCGCCAGCGGAGGAGCTAGCACAGATACGCAGTATTTT.

The rearrangement uses TRBV2 and TRBJ2-7; 8 positions match TRBD2. The CDR3 runs to 15 residues. The ends lost 6 bases at V and 4 bases at J; junction bases unmatched: 11. Looked up from germline, CDR1 is SNHLY and CDR2 is FYNNEI. CDR3 region: CASRPSGSEAYEQYF. CDR3 DNA sequence: TGTGCCAGCAGACCCAGCGGGAGTGAAGCATACGAGCAGTACTTC.

The V and J genes are TRBV18 and TRBJ2-1; 8 nucleotides align to TRBD1. V was pared by 5 bases and J by 6 bases, with 9 bases of the junction left unmatched. The CDR3 spans 15 residues. Germline CDR1 and CDR2: KGHSH and LQKENI. DNA of the CDR3: TGTGCCAGCTCATTCGACAGGGGCGCGCGCAATGAGCAGTTCTTC. Encoded protein: CASSFDRGARNEQFF.

This clone appeared once. V usage is TRBV5-1 and J usage is TRBJ2-3, with 12 bases identical to TRBD2. CDR1 and CDR2 from the germline V gene are SGHRS and YFSETQ. The CDR3 is 18 residues long. Germline trimming cut 0 bases from V and 1 base from J; bases unmatched to any gene: 6. Written as DNA, the CDR3 is TGCGCCAGCAGCTTGGGAGGACTAGCGGGAAGCGGCACAGATACGCAGTATTTT. Translation gives CASSLGGLAGSGTDTQYF.

The gene calls are TRBV18 and TRBJ2-7; 7 positions match TRBD2. Germline lookup yields CDR1 KGHSH and CDR2 LQKENI. J lost 7 bases, V lost 1 base, and 4 bases had no gene match. The CDR3 extends over 13 amino acids. The CDR3 here is CASSPLRGEEQYF. CDR3 nucleotide sequence: TGTGCCAGCTCACCACTACGGGGGGAGGAGCAGTACTTC.

CDR3 sequence reads: CASSLGGQVEEQYF. The DNA of the CDR3 is TGTGCCAGCAGCTTAGGGGGCCAGGTGGAAGAGCAGTACTTC. This chain joins TRBV11-1 and TRBJ2-7, with TRBD1 as a possible D gene (5 bases). Germline V gene data show CDR1 as SGHAT and CDR2 as FQDESV (reference sequence). V was cut by 1 base and J by 7 bases, with 14 bases left in between. CDR3 length: 14 amino acids.

This chain connects TRBV29-1 to TRBJ1-1; D is undetermined. The CDR3 has 14 residues. V lost 5 bases, J lost 0 bases, and 13 bases lay in between. Germline lookup yields CDR1 SQVTM and CDR2 ANQGSEA. CDR3: CSVSLLGVNTEAFF. CDR3 coding DNA: TGCAGCGTTTCACTATTAGGAGTGAACACTGAAGCTTTCTTT.

The rearrangement joins TRBV29-1 to TRBJ2-3; 9 nucleotides agree with TRBD2. Germline CDR1 reads SQVTM; CDR2 reads ANQGSEA. V lost 8 bases and J lost 6; bases outside the gene matches: 9. The CDR3 length is 13 residues. CDR3: CSLVTSGADTQYF. CDR3 sequence (DNA): TGCAGCCTTGTGACTAGCGGAGCGGATACGCAGTATTTT.

This clone showed up just a few times. The chain employs TRBV9 and TRBJ1-3; D might be TRBD1 (5 bases). Germline assignment: CDR1 SGDLS and CDR2 YYNGEE. V was clipped by 4 bases and J by 4 bases, with 15 bases between them. CDR3 length: 15 amino acids. CDR3 sequence reads: CASSTLQGLGNTIYF. The CDR3 DNA sequence: TGTGCCAGCAGCACTCTTCAGGGACTCGGAAACACCATATATTTT.

The V and J genes are TRBV2 and TRBJ2-5; a possible D gene is TRBD1 (5 bases). V was shortened by 1 base and J by 1 base, with 7 bases between the two germline ends. Germline V gives CDR1 SNHLY, CDR2 FYNNEI. The CDR3 length is 14 residues. The CDR3 region has the DNA TGTGCCAGCAGTGAAGGGGGCGGCCAAGAGACCCAGTACTTC. It codes for CASSEGGGQETQYF.

The genes are TRBV10-3 and TRBJ2-7; perhaps TRBD2 as D (6 bases). CDR3 length: 13 residues. CDR1 and CDR2 (germline): ENHRY, SYGVKD. V was pared by 7 bases and J by 3 bases, with 13 bases between. This CDR3 reads CAIKTQEGYEQYF. The CDR3 coding sequence is TGTGCCATCAAAACGCAGGAGGGCTACGAGCAGTACTTC.

This clone appeared once. The chain joins TRBV13 to TRBJ2-7, with 12 bases that match TRBD2. V trimming: 5 bases; J trimming: 6 bases; junction bases outside the gene matches: 17. The CDR3 contains 18 residues. The germline CDR1 and CDR2 sequences are PRHDT and FYEKMQ (reference sequence). The DNA of the CDR3 is TGTGCCAGCAGCCAGAGGGACTCCGGACTAGCGGGATTAGGCGAGCAGTACTTC. The encoded protein is CASSQRDSGLAGLGEQYF.

The rearrangement links TRBV19 to TRBJ1-3, with D unclear. The CDR3 has 15 amino acids. V was shortened by 5 bases and J by 0 bases, with 11 bases between the two germline ends. Germline V gene lookup returns CDR1 LNHDA and CDR2 SQIVND (reference sequence). The CDR3 nucleotides are TGTGCCAGTAGTTCTGTACAGATCTCTGGAAACACCATATATTTT. Translated: CASSSVQISGNTIYF.

The J gene is TRBJ2-1, the V gene TRBV28; TRBD2 aligns across 9 bases. Germline V gene data show CDR1 as MDHEN and CDR2 as SYDVKM. V gave up 6 bases and J gave up 6 bases; unmatched junction bases: 9. This CDR3 has 15 residues. In nucleotides, the CDR3 is TGTGCCAGCAGGGTAGCGGGAGCATGGAGCAATGAGCAGTTCTTC. As protein: CASRVAGAWSNEQFF.

This chain links TRBV6-6 with TRBJ2-5, with 10 positions matching TRBD2. The germline gives CDR1 MNHNY, CDR2 SVGAGI (reference sequence). Trimming took 4 bases from V and 4 from J; bases not matched to a gene: 3. This CDR3 has 14 amino acids. The CDR3: CASSLAGGGETQYF. In nucleotides, the CDR3 is TGTGCCAGCAGTTTAGCGGGAGGAGGAGAGACCCAGTACTTC.

This clone was observed a few times. The rearrangement links TRBV14 to TRBJ2-1; 7 bases map to TRBD2. The CDR3 is 14 residues long. Germline CDR1 is SGHDN and CDR2 is FVKESK. V trimming: 3 bases; J trimming: 13 bases; junction bases outside the gene matches: 12. The CDR3 protein is CASSHLRAGAEQFF. For the CDR3, the DNA is TGTGCCAGCAGCCATCTTCGGGCGGGAGCTGAACAGTTCTTC. Looking up the rest from reference TRBV14 and TRBJ2-1 gives the full variable domain: EAGVTQFPSHSVIEKGQTVTLRCDPISGHDNLYWYRRVMGKEIKFLLHFVKESKQDESGMPNNRFLAERTGGTYSTLKVQPAELEDSGVYFCASSHLRAGAEQFFGPGTRLTVL.